This passage covers 27 T cell receptor beta chains from one sample sequenced in a study of graft-versus-host responses after intestinal transplantation. Which antigens these TCRs recognize remains unknown. TCRdb keeps only in-frame clones here, not all; method: immunoSEQ multiplex PCR. The sample comprises over 75,000 clones, 80% to 95% of which are singletons, and 0.069% rests with the top ten. The sequenced sample was unstimulated CD8+ T cells sorted from spleen or lymph node cells, obtained before transplant. The receptors were gathered from a human donor who was the organ donor for an intestinal transplant.

V is TRBV2 and J is TRBJ2-1; tentatively, D is TRBD2 (6 bases). CDR1 SNHLY and CDR2 FYNNEI come from the germline V gene. The CDR3 contains 15 residues. The V and J ends lost 8 bases and 7 bases respectively, with 21 bases between them. CDR3 DNA: TGTGCCAGCGAGTCGGGAGCCACACTGGGTAATGAGCAGTTCTTC. As protein: CASESGATLGNEQFF.

This chain links TRBV5-5 with TRBJ1-1; no clear D. Germline CDR1 is SGHKS and CDR2 is YYEKEE (reference sequence). The CDR3 loop spans 13 amino acids. Deletions cut 0 bases from V and 2 bases from J, with 5 bases between. CDR3 loop: CASSLDRNTEAFF. CDR3 in DNA: TGTGCCAGCAGCTTGGACAGAAACACTGAAGCTTTCTTT.

This clone was seen more than once but under ten times. V usage is TRBV5-6 and J usage is TRBJ1-2, with TRBD1 identical over 8 bases. J gave up 6 bases and V 2 bases, and 3 bases lay outside the gene matches. The CDR3 totals 13 residues. In germline, CDR1 is SGHDT, CDR2 YYEEEE. CDR3 loop: CASSFQGANGYTF. For the CDR3, the DNA is TGTGCCAGCAGCTTTCAGGGGGCGAATGGCTACACCTTC.

This clone was recorded only once. V is TRBV21-1 and J is TRBJ2-5; the table gives TRBD2 as D, unverified against the DNA. TRBV21-1 is classified as a pseudogene. The CDR3 extends over 16 amino acids. The CDR3 bases are TGTGCCAGCAGCACCCATCCGCGGGAGGGCCAAGAGACCCAGTACTTC. Translated, it gives CASSTHPREGQETQYF.

The chain combines TRBV28 with TRBJ1-1, with no clear D. CDR1 and CDR2 from the germline V gene are MDHEN and SYDVKM. Trimming shortened V by 6 bases and J by 3 bases, and 14 bases separated the two germline ends. CDR3 size: 14 residues. The CDR3 spells CASSPVFVDTEAFF. DNA for the CDR3: TGTGCCAGCAGCCCCGTTTTTGTAGACACTGAAGCTTTCTTT.

The chain carries TRBV6-6 and TRBJ2-3; 10 bases fit TRBD2. Germline loops: CDR1 MNHNY, CDR2 SVGAGI (reference sequence). The V segment lost 2 bases and the J segment 14 bases; nucleotides outside the gene matches: 13. CDR3 size: 15 residues. Here the CDR3 reads CASSYPTGLARVGYF. The CDR3 bases are TGTGCCAGCAGTTACCCCACGGGACTAGCGAGGGTGGGGTATTTT.

The chain couples TRBV5-6 to TRBJ1-1; D gene unclear. The germline CDR1 and CDR2 sequences are SGHDT and YYEEEE. The CDR3 sequence is 12 residues long. Deletions cut 5 bases from V and 5 bases from J, with 10 bases between. The CDR3 DNA is TGTGCCAGCAGGGAGGGAGGAACTGAAGCTTTCTTT. Translated, it gives CASREGGTEAFF.

The chain combines TRBV5-1 with TRBJ2-1; D uncertain. V was shortened by 8 bases and J by 4 bases, with 16 bases between the two germline ends. The germline V gene has CDR1 SGHRS and CDR2 YFSETQ. The CDR3 extends over 14 amino acids. The CDR3 is CARARIIAYNEQFF. Written as DNA, the CDR3 is TGCGCCAGGGCCCGAATAATAGCTTACAATGAGCAGTTCTTC.

V and J are TRBV7-3 and TRBJ2-3; D is ambiguous. Germline V gives CDR1 SGHTA, CDR2 FQGTGA. The ends were cut back, 2 bases at V and 2 bases at J, with 11 bases in the middle. CDR3 length: 15 residues. CDR3 in amino acids: CASSLYPFSTDTQYF. The CDR3 DNA is TGTGCCAGCAGCTTATATCCTTTCTCCACAGATACGCAGTATTTT.

The V gene is TRBV7-8, the J gene TRBJ1-2; tentatively, D is TRBD1 (5 bases). The CDR3 sequence is 12 residues long. Germline V gene data show CDR1 as SGHVS and CDR2 as FQNEAQ. V shed 6 bases and J shed 8 bases, with 13 bases lying between them. The CDR3 DNA is TGTGCCAGCAGTCGAAGGACAAGAGGCTACACCTTC. This translates into CASSRRTRGYTF.

The chain is built from TRBV7-9 and TRBJ1-2; D unresolved. Deletions cut 4 bases from V and 7 bases from J, with 10 bases between. The CDR3 is made up of 12 amino acids. Germline assignment: CDR1 SEHNR and CDR2 FQNEAQ (reference sequence). CDR3 sequence (DNA): TGTGCCAGCAGCTCAGCCGTTAGTGGCTACACCTTC. This codes for CASSSAVSGYTF.

The V gene is TRBV5-1, the J gene TRBJ2-5, with 7 bases fitting TRBD1. The germline V gene encodes CDR1 SGHRS and CDR2 YFSETQ. The CDR3 runs 14 residues. Losses at the gene ends were 9 bases for V and 3 bases for J; bases not matched to a gene: 11. In DNA form, the CDR3 reads TGCGCCACCTCACCGGGACAGACGGAAGAGACCCAGTACTTC. Translation gives CATSPGQTEETQYF.

Points on this clone: At one end the junction does not follow the germline gene, possibly because of a read error. In DNA form, the CDR3 reads TGTGCCAGCAGTTCGGTTAGCGGCGGCGAGGAGTACTTC. Residues: CASSSVSGGEEYF. The chain has TRBV27 and TRBJ2-7, with D maybe TRBD2 (6 bases). Germline assignment: CDR1 MNHEY and CDR2 SMNVEV (reference sequence). The CDR3 has 13 residues.

The gene calls are TRBV5-1 and TRBJ2-1; 12 bases fit TRBD2. Germline V gives CDR1 SGHRS, CDR2 YFSETQ. V dropped 4 bases and J dropped 0; count of bases not matched to a gene: 11. This CDR3 has 19 amino acids. CDR3 in amino acids: CASSPYGLAGWSSYNEQFF. The CDR3 nucleotides are TGCGCCAGCAGCCCCTACGGACTAGCGGGATGGAGCTCCTACAATGAGCAGTTCTTC.

V is TRBV9 and J is TRBJ2-1, with 12 bases aligning to TRBD2. Germline CDR1 is SGDLS and CDR2 is YYNGEE. Trimming took 4 bases from V and 0 from J; bases not matched to a gene: 17. The CDR3 is made up of 21 amino acids. CDR3 protein: CASSPPRGLLAGGSSYNEQFF. CDR3 bases: TGTGCCAGCAGCCCCCCCCGGGGTTTGCTAGCGGGAGGGAGCTCCTACAATGAGCAGTTCTTC.

The rearrangement uses TRBV25-1 and TRBJ2-2, with D possibly matching TRBD2 (5 bases). In germline, CDR1 is MGHDK, CDR2 SYGVNS. The CDR3 spans 14 residues. V was trimmed by 2 bases and J by 4 bases, leaving 8 bases between them. The CDR3 region is CASSEGLATGELFF. As DNA, the CDR3 is TGTGCCAGCAGTGAAGGGCTAGCCACCGGGGAGCTGTTTTTT.

This chain connects TRBV9 to TRBJ2-5; 7 bases agree with TRBD2. CDR3 length: 15 residues. V dropped 0 bases and J dropped 4; count of bases not matched to a gene: 6. CDR1 and CDR2 (germline): SGDLS, YYNGEE. DNA for the CDR3: TGTGCCAGCAGCGTAGCGCGGGGGAGGGGAGAGACCCAGTACTTC. Translated, it gives CASSVARGRGETQYF.

J is TRBJ1-1 and V is TRBV5-1, with TRBD1 matching 7 bases. This CDR3 comprises 14 residues. V dropped 4 bases and J dropped 0; count of bases not matched to a gene: 3. Germline V gene lookup returns CDR1 SGHRS and CDR2 YFSETQ. The CDR3 DNA reads TGCGCCAGCAGCCCAGGGGGGTTGAACACTGAAGCTTTCTTT. Its translation is CASSPGGLNTEAFF. Variable domain in full (rest from reference TRBV5-1 and TRBJ1-1): KAGVTQTPRYLIKTRGQQVTLSCSPISGHRSVSWYQQTPGQGLQFLFEYFSETQRNKGNFPGRFSGRQFSNSRSEMNVSTLELGDSALYLCASSPGGLNTEAFFGQGTRLTVV.

The rearrangement uses TRBV28 and TRBJ1-2; TRBD1 matches at 8 bases. The length of the CDR3 is 14 residues. CDR1 and CDR2 from the germline V gene are MDHEN and SYDVKM. The ends lost 4 bases at V and 3 bases at J; junction bases unmatched: 4. The CDR3 bases are TGTGCCAGCAGTTCCAGGGGGCCAGACTATGGCTACACCTTC. Translation gives CASSSRGPDYGYTF.

V usage is TRBV6-5 and J usage is TRBJ2-1, with 8 positions matching TRBD1. Germline CDR1 is MNHEY and CDR2 is SVGAGI. The CDR3 length is 14 residues. J was trimmed by 10 bases and V by 6 bases; bases with no gene match: 11. The CDR3 sequence: CASRRGQTGAEQFF. In DNA form, the CDR3 reads TGTGCCAGCAGACGAGGACAGACAGGGGCCGAGCAGTTCTTC.

The J gene is TRBJ2-5, the V gene TRBV18; tentatively, D is TRBD1 (5 bases). The length of the CDR3 is 15 residues. Germline V gene data show CDR1 as KGHSH and CDR2 as LQKENI. V gave up 4 bases and J gave up 5 bases, with 17 bases separating them. CDR3 bases: TGTGCCAGCTCACGGCCGACAGCAACGAGGGAGACCCAGTACTTC. Translating gives CASSRPTATRETQYF.

The chain is built from TRBV9 and TRBJ2-2; 12 bases line up with TRBD2. The CDR3 totals 16 residues. CDR1 is SGDLS, CDR2 YYNGEE, per germline. The ends lost 3 bases at V and 4 bases at J; junction bases unmatched: 4. The CDR3 is CASSGLAGEITGELFF. CDR3 coding DNA: TGTGCCAGCAGCGGACTAGCGGGAGAGATCACCGGGGAGCTGTTTTTT.

The chain carries TRBV6-1 and TRBJ2-7; 7 positions match TRBD1. Germline V lookup: CDR1 MNHNS, CDR2 SASEGT. The CDR3 is made up of 14 amino acids. Trimming cost V 4 bases and J 2 bases; bases outside gene matches: 5. Here the CDR3 reads CASSALGTAYEQYF. In DNA form, the CDR3 reads TGTGCCAGCAGTGCTCTGGGGACAGCCTACGAGCAGTACTTC.

This sequence joins TRBV21-1 and TRBJ1-4. TRBV21-1 is a pseudogene. CDR3 length equals 18 residues. For the CDR3, the DNA is TGTGCCAGCAGCAAAGTGCGGGAAAAACCTGCAACTAATGAAAAACTGTTTTTT. It encodes CASSKVREKPATNEKLFF.

This chain links TRBV5-3 with TRBJ2-2, with TRBD2 identical over 9 bases. TRBV5-3 is reported as an ORF; its role is uncertain. V lost 0 bases to trimming and J lost 0 bases; unmatched junction nucleotides: 3. The CDR3 is 17 residues long. CDR3 protein: CARSLVQRGANTGELFF. CDR3 DNA sequence: TGTGCCAGAAGCTTGGTCCAGCGGGGGGCGAACACCGGGGAGCTGTTTTTT.

This sequence joins TRBV15 and TRBJ1-2; the D gene is possibly TRBD1 (5 bases). Deletions cut 5 bases from V and 6 bases from J, with 13 bases between. The CDR3 has 13 residues. Germline V gene lookup returns CDR1 LNHNV and CDR2 YYDKDF (reference sequence). The chain's CDR3 is CATSGRQPHGYTF. The CDR3 nucleotides are TGTGCCACCAGCGGACGACAGCCTCATGGCTACACCTTC.

Regarding this clone: No DNA is shown, since the ends of the CDR3 on it are uncertain; the CDR3 is the one TCRdb lists. V gene TRBV28 combines with J gene TRBJ1-1. CDR1 is MDHEN and CDR2 is SYDVKM in the germline V gene. The length of the CDR3 is 17 amino acids, counting both ends. CDR3 amino acids: CASSFGEGGGMNTEAFF.